Given below is one T cell receptor beta chain in context. This sample is part of a study of technical replicates of blood from several donors. Profiling relied on immunoSEQ multiplex PCR, and the TCRdb table lists in-frame clones only, not all of them. The sample has approximately 81,000 clones, 75% to 85% seen once. Germline V gives CDR1 SGDLS, CDR2 YYNGEE. The CDR3 has 17 residues. With V trimmed by 3 bases and J by 5 bases, 11 bases remained unmatched. The receptor was derived from a human donor in good health. Some clones in this sample may be carry-over from other donors' samples. Source material: PBMCs. The V call is TRBV9, the J call TRBJ2-2; 9 nucleotides align to TRBD1. CDR3 in amino acids: CASSAQSGTGWTGELFF. The CDR3 region has the DNA TGTGCCAGCAGCGCCCAATCCGGGACAGGGTGGACCGGGGAGCTGTTTTTT.